One and the same sample provided the 21 T cell receptor beta chains below, sequenced in a study of cytomegalovirus exposure and HLA in healthy donors. This table comes from immunoSEQ multiplex PCR, and its TCRdb copy is limited to in-frame clones, with some not included. The table shows more than 150,000 clones, with roughly 80% occurring only once. Sequencing was done on a sample of PBMCs. The receptors stem from a young woman in good health and CMV-seropositive.

CDR3 DNA: TGTGCCAGCAGCTTGGAGGGCGGGGGGCCTCAAGAGACCCAGTACTTC. This codes for CASSLEGGGPQETQYF. V gene TRBV5-6 combines with J gene TRBJ2-5; 8 bases line up with TRBD2. This CDR3 has 16 amino acids. J lost 2 bases, V lost 0 bases, and 6 bases had no gene match. Germline values: CDR1 SGHDT, CDR2 YYEEEE.

CDR3: CASSPASGDYEQYF. For the CDR3, the DNA is TGCGCCAGCAGCCCGGCTAGCGGGGACTACGAGCAGTACTTC. The genes are TRBV4-3 and TRBJ2-7, with 9 bases fitting TRBD2. V shed 4 bases and J 3 bases; nucleotides not matched to a gene: 4. There are 14 residues in the CDR3. Germline CDR1 and CDR2: LGHNA and YSLEER.

The V and J genes are TRBV19 and TRBJ2-2; 11 nucleotides align to TRBD2. The CDR3 covers 17 residues. The germline V gene has CDR1 LNHDA and CDR2 SQIVND (reference sequence). Unmatched junction bases numbered 10, after V lost 6 bases and J lost 4 bases. Written as DNA, the CDR3 is TGTGCCAGTAGCTTTTTAGCGGGGGGGATGTCCACCGGGGAGCTGTTTTTT. Translating it yields CASSFLAGGMSTGELFF.

The rearrangement joins TRBV7-2 to TRBJ2-2; 12 bases are a match to TRBD2. Trimming at V came to 4 bases and at J to 3 bases, leaving 0 bases not matched to a gene. The CDR3 is 15 residues long. Germline CDR1 and CDR2: SGHTA and FQGNSA. CDR3 amino acids: CASSSSGGDTGELFF. The CDR3 DNA follows: TGTGCCAGCAGCTCTAGCGGGGGGGACACCGGGGAGCTGTTTTTT.

The chain is built from TRBV10-2 and TRBJ2-2; tentatively, D is TRBD1 (6 bases). CDR1 is WSHSY, CDR2 SAAADI, per germline. The CDR3 extends over 15 amino acids. V lost 1 base and J 5 bases, leaving 11 bases between the germline ends. This CDR3 is CASSEYYRATGELFF. The CDR3 DNA reads TGCGCCAGCAGTGAGTACTACAGGGCGACCGGGGAGCTGTTTTTT.

This clone is a singleton in its sample. This chain connects TRBV28 to TRBJ1-5, with 10 nucleotides matching TRBD1. The CDR3 length is 17 residues. Germline values: CDR1 MDHEN, CDR2 SYDVKM. V was pared by 3 bases and J by 1 base, with 6 bases of the junction left unmatched. In DNA form, the CDR3 reads TGTGCCAGCAGTTTCGGACAGGGGGTTAGGAGCAATCAGCCCCAGCATTTT. It encodes CASSFGQGVRSNQPQHF.

The chain couples TRBV29-1 to TRBJ1-1; no clear D gene. The germline V gene encodes CDR1 SQVTM and CDR2 ANQGSEA. The CDR3 is 11 residues long. Trimming stripped 5 bases from V and 8 bases from J, with 12 bases between. The CDR3 DNA follows: TGCAGCGTTAAAACGGTTTACGAAGCTTTCTTT. Translating it yields CSVKTVYEAFF.

The chain carries TRBV7-6 and TRBJ2-5; 7 bases map to TRBD1. The CDR3 consists of 13 residues. Unmatched junction bases numbered 3, after V lost 5 bases and J lost 3 bases. The germline CDR1 and CDR2 sequences are SGHVS and FNYEAQ. The chain's CDR3 is CASSRQGKETQYF. The CDR3 DNA is TGTGCCAGCAGCCGACAGGGAAAAGAGACCCAGTACTTC.

This sequence joins TRBV18 and TRBJ2-5; D not certain. This CDR3 contains 12 residues. Germline CDR1 KGHSH, CDR2 LQKENI. V lost 2 bases and J lost 4, with 5 bases in between. DNA of the CDR3: TGTGCCAGCTCACCAGAGAGAGAGACCCAGTACTTC. This translates into CASSPERETQYF.

The J gene is TRBJ1-5, the V gene TRBV7-2; 9 nucleotides agree with TRBD1. CDR1 is SGHTA, CDR2 FQGNSA, per germline. The V and J ends lost 5 bases and 4 bases, in that order; junction bases with no gene match: 3. The CDR3 length is 14 residues. This chain's CDR3 is CASSPGQGNQPQHF. The CDR3 DNA reads TGTGCCAGCAGCCCGGGACAGGGAAATCAGCCCCAGCATTTT.

This sequence joins TRBV7-6 and TRBJ2-1, with 7 bases matching TRBD2. From germline, CDR1 is SGHVS and CDR2 FNYEAQ. Unmatched junction bases numbered 11, after V lost 1 base and J lost 2 bases. The CDR3 is 18 residues long. The CDR3 sequence is CASSLGALRGSTYNEQFF. In DNA, the CDR3 is TGTGCCAGCAGCTTAGGAGCCTTACGCGGGAGCACCTACAATGAGCAGTTCTTC.

The chain joins TRBV10-3 to TRBJ1-2; 9 bases are a match to TRBD1. The CDR3 has 15 amino acids. Looked up from germline, CDR1 is ENHRY and CDR2 is SYGVKD. V shed 0 bases, J shed 2 bases, and the junction held 1 base outside the gene matches. This CDR3 is CAISESGTGNYGYTF. In DNA form, the CDR3 reads TGTGCCATCAGTGAGTCCGGGACAGGGAACTATGGCTACACCTTC.

Concerning this clone itself: Distinct nucleotide sequences in the sample also encode this CDR3. CDR3 coding DNA: TGTGCCAGCAGTGATCCGGGTACTAACTATGGCTACACCTTC. It translates to CASSDPGTNYGYTF. This chain links TRBV6-1 with TRBJ1-2; no clear D gene. Trimming pared 3 bases from V and 0 bases from J, leaving 8 bases between. This CDR3 comprises 14 residues. Germline V gives CDR1 MNHNS, CDR2 SASEGT.

The chain recombines TRBV10-3 with TRBJ1-6; 7 nucleotides align to TRBD1. Per germline, CDR1 ENHRY and CDR2 SYGVKD. This CDR3 spans 14 amino acids. V shed 6 bases, J shed 7 bases, and the junction held 6 bases outside the gene matches. The chain's CDR3 is CAIRGTARNSPLHF. In nucleotides, the CDR3 is TGTGCCATCAGGGGGACAGCGAGAAATTCACCCCTCCACTTT.

This clone was seen a handful of times. The chain couples TRBV27 to TRBJ1-4, with 8 bases fitting TRBD1. V lost 5 bases, J lost 7 bases, and 3 bases stayed unmatched. Germline-derived CDR1 and CDR2 are MNHEY and SMNVEV (reference sequence). The length of the CDR3 is 13 residues. DNA for the CDR3: TGTGCCAGCAGTCAGGGGGCGGGTGAAAAACTGTTTTTT. Its protein product is CASSQGAGEKLFF.

The V and J genes are TRBV7-8 and TRBJ2-1; possibly TRBD2 for D (6 bases). The CDR3 totals 14 residues. The germline V and J ends were trimmed by 7 bases and 7 bases, with 17 bases remaining between them. CDR1 is SGHVS and CDR2 is FQNEAQ in the germline V gene. The CDR3 loop reads CASIPDWGENEQFF. The CDR3 DNA is TGTGCCAGCATCCCGGACTGGGGGGAGAATGAGCAGTTCTTC.

This chain connects TRBV5-8 to TRBJ1-2; 12 positions match TRBD1. The germline V gene encodes CDR1 SGHTS and CDR2 YDEGEE. The V segment lost 6 bases and the J segment 7 bases; nucleotides outside the gene matches: 10. The CDR3 contains 15 residues. DNA of the CDR3: TGTGCCAGCACCCAGATTTGGGACAGGGGGCCTGGCTACACCTTC. Its translation: CASTQIWDRGPGYTF.

This clone was counted a single time. The chain is built from TRBV7-2 and TRBJ2-3; D is unclear. Trimming took off 6 bases at V and 0 bases at J, with 10 bases between the two ends. Germline V gene data show CDR1 as SGHTA and CDR2 as FQGNSA. CDR3 size: 14 residues. CDR3 nucleotide sequence: TGTGCCAGCAGTGCCCCAACTAGCACAGATACGCAGTATTTT. Encoded protein: CASSAPTSTDTQYF.

This clone was seen only once. The rearrangement uses TRBV6-5 and TRBJ2-5, with 10 bases identical to TRBD1. Germline values: CDR1 MNHEY, CDR2 SVGAGI. The V gene end was trimmed by 0 bases and the J gene end by 5 bases; junction bases not matched to a gene: 6. This CDR3 contains 16 residues. This CDR3 reads CASSYSGTGALETQYF. CDR3 in DNA: TGTGCCAGCAGTTACTCGGGGACAGGGGCCTTGGAGACCCAGTACTTC.

The chain joins TRBV7-9 to TRBJ1-4; 9 bases are a match to TRBD1. With V trimmed by 6 bases and J by 9 bases, 14 bases remained unmatched. Germline values: CDR1 SEHNR, CDR2 FQNEAQ (reference sequence). The length of the CDR3 is 16 residues. The CDR3 loop is CASSHISGTGSQKLFF. As DNA, the CDR3 is TGTGCCAGCAGTCACATCTCGGGGACAGGGAGTCAAAAACTGTTTTTT.

This clone appeared a few times. J is TRBJ1-2 and V is TRBV6-1; D is possibly TRBD1 (6 bases). The CDR3 consists of 12 residues. In germline, CDR1 is MNHNS, CDR2 SASEGT. The germline V and J ends were trimmed by 7 bases and 4 bases, with 10 bases remaining between them. The DNA of the CDR3 is TGTGCCAGCACCCACAGGGTCTATGGCTACACCTTC. Its protein is CASTHRVYGYTF.